The source of this T cell receptor (beta chain) is a study of blood T cell repertoires in COVID-19. Study overall: Donors in the United States, Italy and Spain gave samples during acute or convalescent COVID-19.

The CDR3 spans 13 residues. Germline assignment: CDR1 MNHEY and CDR2 SMNVEV (reference sequence). After removal of 8 bases from V and 4 bases from J, the junction contained 4 bases not matched to a gene. How the authors handled the data: Estimation of nucleated cell counts relied on the amplification of reference gene primers. Using immunoSEQ multiplex PCR, the repertoire was profiled, and TCRdb retains in-frame clones only, with some absent. V, J and clone size derive from that table, while D and trimming were established from the DNA sequence. The data show a few hundred thousand clones, with 70% to 90% seen just once and more than 0.95% held by the top ten.

The chain employs TRBV27 and TRBJ1-3; 8 nucleotides agree with TRBD1. The sequenced sample consisted of peripheral blood. This clonotype was obtained from a man aged 40-49 years with acute or convalescent COVID-19. This chain's CDR3 is CASQRQGGNTIYF. The CDR3 region has the DNA TGTGCCAGCCAACGACAGGGGGGAAACACCATATATTTT.